This T cell receptor beta chain was captured in a study of T cell clones after liver transplantation. Study summary: Draws occurred before transplant, before withdrawal, and after complete or failed withdrawal.

A word on this clone: The antigen remains unidentified.

Findings and limits, study-wide: Post-transplant, graft-donor-reactive CD4 TCRbeta sequences in blood dropped significantly in 5 of 8 subjects.

Generated by immunoSEQ multiplex PCR, the TCRdb table keeps only in-frame clones and is missing some. The data hold fewer than 10,000 clones, with 72% observed a single time. Germline V gene lookup returns CDR1 SGHNT and CDR2 YYREEE (reference sequence). The CDR3 covers 17 residues. The junction had 7 bases not matched to a gene; V was cut back by 3 bases and J by 1 base. This chain connects TRBV5-4 to TRBJ2-6; the match to TRBD1 covers 7 bases. The source is a human patient who received a liver transplant. Some T cells may be supplied by the graft donor. The material sequenced was CD8+ T cells from blood, taken at the approximately 15-month timepoint. The CDR3 bases are TGTGCCAGCAGCTGGATGACAGGGCTTTCTGGGGCCAACGTCCTGACTTTC. Encoded protein: CASSWMTGLSGANVLTF. Filled out from reference TRBV5-4 and TRBJ2-6, the complete variable domain reads ETGVTQSPTHLIKTRGQQVTLRCSSQSGHNTVSWYQQALGQGPQFIFQYYREEENGRGNFPPRFSGLQFPNYSSELNVNALELDDSALYLCASSWMTGLSGANVLTFGAGSRLTVL.